This T cell receptor (beta chain) was obtained from a study of PD-1 blockade in mismatch repair-deficient tumors. The length of the CDR3 is 15 residues. Germline V lookup: CDR1 MDHEN, CDR2 SYDVKM. With V trimmed by 5 bases and J by 4 bases, 10 bases remained unmatched. All patients were mismatch repair deficient, assessed by either PCR or immunohistochemistry. Profiling relied on immunoSEQ multiplex PCR, and the TCRdb table lists in-frame clones only, not all of them. The table lists some 110,000 clones, about 74% of them singletons. V is TRBV28 and J is TRBJ2-7; 8 bases align to TRBD1. This TCR derives from an adult with mismatch repair-deficient cancer. The input for sequencing was peripheral blood, taken about 60 weeks after starting pembrolizumab. The DNA of the CDR3 is TGTGCCAGCAGTGGACAGGGCCTCTATTTGTACGAGCAGTACTTC. Residues: CASSGQGLYLYEQYF.